This T cell receptor beta chain was obtained from a study of blood T cell repertoires in COVID-19. Study information: Collection of acute and convalescent COVID-19 samples took place in the United States, Italy and Spain.

Sequenced by immunoSEQ multiplex PCR; TCRdb stores in-frame clones only, minus some. Here the sample spans some 70,000 clones, roughly 80% being singletons. V lost 8 bases and J lost 2, with 12 bases in between. The CDR3 extends over 13 amino acids. Germline CDR1 MNHEY, CDR2 SVGEGT. The receptor's source is a woman in her forties or fifties with acute or convalescent COVID-19. The rearrangement uses TRBV6-2 or TRBV6-3 and TRBJ1-2, with TRBD1 as a possible D gene (5 bases). Sequencing was carried out using peripheral blood. The CDR3 loop is CASRPGGNYGYTF. In DNA form, the CDR3 reads TGTGCCAGCCGCCCGGGGGGGAACTATGGCTACACCTTC.